This T cell receptor beta chain is from a study of T cell responses to AZD1222 COVID-19 vaccine. The repertoire was sequenced with immunoSEQ multiplex PCR; TCRdb's copy has only in-frame clones and lacks some. The sample consists of about 140,000 clones, 80% to 90% of them appearing once. Trimming removed 0 bases at V and 2 bases at J, with 8 bases between. Germline V gene lookup returns CDR1 SGHDT and CDR2 YYEEEE. The CDR3 length is 14 residues. A single count supports this clone. This sample also contains other DNA sequences that code for the same CDR3. The chain recombines TRBV5-6 with TRBJ1-1; no firm D call. The sequence was obtained from an adult in good health. The source was peripheral blood, collected on day 0 of AZD1222 vaccination. The CDR3 DNA is TGTGCCAGCAGCTTGGTCTTGGGTAACACTGAAGCTTTCTTT. Translated, it gives CASSLVLGNTEAFF.